A selection of T cell receptor beta chains follows, all from one sample in a study of shared clonotypes between healthy human individuals. TCRdb's copy holds only in-frame clones and misses some; the assay was immunoSEQ multiplex PCR. The table records around 2.5 million clones, approximately 93% of them present only once. Sequencing was done on a sample of naive CD4+ T cells from PBMCs. Receptors were obtained from a young man in good health. Some clones in this sample may be carry-over from other donors' samples. The CDR3 runs from the conserved cysteine through the conserved F or W. Each record gives: V gene, J gene, D gene, clone size, CDR3 DNA, CDR3 protein. The D gene is left open where the match is weak. Clone size, where shown, is once, few, many, or a class for clones that have expanded.

TRBV5-6,TRBJ2-7,.,.,TGTGCCAGCAGCCTTATAGGAAGGGGGGACCACGAGCAGTACTTC,CASSLIGRGDHEQYF
TRBV18,TRBJ1-2,.,.,TGTGCCAGCTCACCACTTCAAGTAGACTATGGCTACACCTTC,CASSPLQVDYGYTF
TRBV28,TRBJ1-2,.,.,TGTGCCAGCAGTTTAAGGGGCCCCTATGGCTACACCTTC,CASSLRGPYGYTF
TRBV6-1,TRBJ2-3,.,.,TGTGCCAGCAGTGAGACTCGCTTAGGGATCACAGATACGCAGTATTTT,CASSETRLGITDTQYF
TRBV5-6,TRBJ1-6,.,.,TGTGCCAGCAGCTTGGGGCAGCAAAATTCACCCCTCCACTTT,CASSLGQQNSPLHF
TRBV6-1,TRBJ2-7,TRBD1,.,TGTGCCAGCAGCCGACAGGGTGGGGTCTACGAGCAGTACTTC,CASSRQGGVYEQYF
TRBV5-8,TRBJ2-2,.,.,TGTGCCAGCAGCTCCTCGGGACATCGCACCGGGGAGCTGTTTTTT,CASSSSGHRTGELFF
TRBV28,TRBJ1-4,TRBD1,once,TGTGCCAGCAGCCAAGGACAGGGATGGGCAACTAATGAAAAACTGTTTTTT,CASSQGQGWATNEKLFF
TRBV18,TRBJ2-2,.,.,TGTGCCAGCTCACCACAAACTAGCACCACCGGGGAGCTGTTTTTT,CASSPQTSTTGELFF
TRBV29-1,TRBJ1-3,TRBD1,.,TGCAGCGTCTCCAGGGGGCCTGGAAACACCATATATTTT,CSVSRGPGNTIYF
TRBV6-1,TRBJ2-7,.,.,TGTGCCAGCAGTGGCCCCTCCTACGAGCAGTACTTC,CASSGPSYEQYF
TRBV6-6,TRBJ2-2,TRBD1,.,TGTGCCAGCAGCTCTAAGGGACAGGGGTACGGGGAGCTGTTTTTT,CASSSKGQGYGELFF
TRBV6-5,TRBJ2-7,TRBD2,.,TGTGCCAGCAGTTACTCGACTAGCGGCCTCTACGAGCAGTACTTC,CASSYSTSGLYEQYF
TRBV6-1,TRBJ2-1,TRBD2,.,TGTGCCACCACTAGCGGGATTGCGGTTAATGAGCAGTTCTTC,CATTSGIAVNEQFF
TRBV2,TRBJ1-1,.,.,TGTGCCAGCAGTGAGATCAGGACACAGGATCGGGCGGCTTTCTTT,CASSEIRTQDRAAFF
TRBV5-1,TRBJ1-5,.,.,TGCGCCAGCAGCTTGGACCGTGGCCAGCCCCAGCATTTT,CASSLDRGQPQHF
TRBV18,TRBJ2-2,.,.,TGTGCCAGCTCACCTCAAGGGTCTTGGAAGACCGGGGAGCTGTTTTTT,CASSPQGSWKTGELFF
TRBV29-1,TRBJ2-5,TRBD2,.,TGCAGCGTTGAAGCGGGGGGAGAGACCCAGTACTTC,CSVEAGGETQYF
TRBV28,TRBJ1-4,TRBD1,.,TGTGCCAGCAGGGGGACAGGGGACTTCGGGGTCGCTAATGAAAAACTGTTTTTT,CASRGTGDFGVANEKLFF
TRBV27,TRBJ1-6,.,.,TGTGCCAGCAGTCCGCGCGGGGGGGCACCCCTCCACTTT,CASSPRGGAPLHF
TRBV30,TRBJ2-1,.,.,TGTGCCTGGAGTCCGGGCCTCCACCACAATGAGCAGTTCTTC,CAWSPGLHHNEQFF
TRBV11-3,TRBJ1-3,.,once,TGTGCCAGCAGCTTAGGTCGGGGGACGGCGGGAGCTGGAAACACCATATATTTT,CASSLGRGTAGAGNTIYF
TRBV6-5,TRBJ1-4,TRBD1,.,TGTGCCAGCAGTTACTCCGGGACAGGAACTAATGAAAAACTGTTTTTT,CASSYSGTGTNEKLFF